This T cell receptor (beta chain) stems from a study of beta chain features in type 1 diabetes. Across the study: Comparable age, gender and cell yields were observed in patients relative to healthy donors.

V shed 3 bases and J 0 bases; nucleotides not matched to a gene: 7. CDR1 and CDR2 (germline): MDHEN, SYDVKM. The CDR3 loop spans 16 amino acids. This clone was detected only a few times. What it binds is unknown. What was sequenced were expressed TCRB transcripts, since all of the isolated RNA had been reverse transcribed. Naive, central memory and regulatory T cell samples averaged about 3.57 million immunoSEQ reads each. Produced via immunoSEQ multiplex PCR; TCRdb's table is partial and in-frame only. Among 300,000 or so clones listed, around 15% were seen once. Each sorted fraction was over 95% pure. General study findings and limits: There was a moderate but significant shortening of TCRB CDR3s in all four CD4+ subsets of Type 1 diabetes patients.

The origin of this receptor is a man aged 30 to 45 with type 1 diabetes. This chain links TRBV28 with TRBJ2-7, with TRBD2 matching over 8 bases. The source material was naive CD4+ T cells from blood. The CDR3 sequence is CASSFEGLGSSYEQYF. DNA for the CDR3: TGTGCCAGCAGTTTTGAGGGACTAGGAAGCTCCTACGAGCAGTACTTC.